This entry lists 23 T cell receptor beta chains sequenced from one sample in a study of shared clonotypes between healthy human individuals. Terminally differentiated effector memory CD45RA+ cells were excluded from the naive CD8 cells, which were CD45RO-negative and positively selected for CCR7. The protocol was immunoSEQ multiplex PCR, while the TCRdb copy is restricted to in-frame clones and leaves out a portion. The table records around 2.1 million clones, 93% of them present only once. Sequencing input: naive CD8+ T cells from PBMCs. These receptors were obtained from a man in his late teens or twenties in good health. Some clones in this sample may be carry-over from other donors' samples.

This clone was detected only once. The chain joins TRBV28 to TRBJ2-1; the D gene is possibly TRBD2 (7 bases). The CDR3 consists of 14 residues. Trimming left V 4 bases short and J 9 bases short, with 16 bases between. Germline loops: CDR1 MDHEN, CDR2 SYDVKM. The CDR3 spells CASSSLGLGGEQFF. CDR3 nucleotide sequence: TGTGCCAGCAGTTCCCTTGGACTAGGGGGTGAGCAGTTCTTC.

The chain is built from TRBV28 and TRBJ1-5, with a possible D match to TRBD1 (5 bases). Looked up from germline, CDR1 is MDHEN and CDR2 is SYDVKM. Trimming took off 5 bases at V and 4 bases at J, with 18 bases between the two ends. This CDR3 spans 16 amino acids. The CDR3 nucleotides are TGTGCCAGCAGTAAGCCGGGACCCCATCCGAATCAGCCCCAGCATTTT. Residues: CASSKPGPHPNQPQHF.

This chain connects TRBV7-2 to TRBJ2-7; D remains unclear. CDR3 length: 15 amino acids. CDR1 and CDR2 (germline): SGHTA, FQGNSA. The V end was cut by 3 bases, the J end by 3 bases, with 15 bases between. This CDR3 reads CASSFLSGTFYEQYF. CDR3 coding DNA: TGTGCCAGCAGCTTTTTGTCAGGAACGTTCTACGAGCAGTACTTC.

This chain links TRBV23-1 with TRBJ2-7; D is undetermined. TRBV23-1 is an ORF, with its function uncertain. The CDR3 covers 13 residues. Trimming removed 6 bases at V and 0 bases at J, with 9 bases between. CDR3: CASSRDRSYEQYF. The CDR3 bases are TGCGCCAGCAGCCGAGACCGCTCCTACGAGCAGTACTTC.

On this clone itself: Distinct nucleotide sequences in the sample also encode this CDR3. The chain uses TRBV29-1 and TRBJ2-1, with D tentatively TRBD2 (7 bases). CDR3 length equals 13 residues. Per germline, CDR1 SQVTM and CDR2 ANQGSEA. V was cut by 6 bases and J by 0 bases, with 9 bases left in between. This CDR3 is CSVAGASYNEQFF. The CDR3, as DNA: TGCAGCGTCGCGGGGGCCTCCTACAATGAGCAGTTCTTC.

This rearrangement joins TRBV5-6 to TRBJ2-7; the match to TRBD2 covers 7 bases. V lost 3 bases to trimming and J lost 2 bases; unmatched junction nucleotides: 14. The germline V gene encodes CDR1 SGHDT and CDR2 YYEEEE. This CDR3 comprises 17 residues. This CDR3 is CASSYREGAVFPYEQYF. The CDR3, as DNA: TGTGCCAGCAGCTATAGGGAGGGCGCGGTCTTCCCCTACGAGCAGTACTTC.

J is TRBJ2-7 and V is TRBV19; no clear D. The CDR3 runs 14 residues. V was shortened by 6 bases and J by 3 bases, with 15 bases between the two germline ends. CDR1 LNHDA and CDR2 SQIVND come from the germline V gene (reference sequence). CDR3 nucleotides: TGTGCCAGTAGCCCAAGGGCAGTATACTACGAGCAGTACTTC. It encodes CASSPRAVYYEQYF.

This clone occurred a few times. The chain has TRBV6-5 and TRBJ2-1; 7 bases are a match to TRBD1. V lost 8 bases, J lost 0 bases, and 1 base stayed unmatched. The CDR3 has 13 residues. Germline V gene data show CDR1 as MNHEY and CDR2 as SVGAGI. The DNA of the CDR3 is TGTGCCAGCGGGGACAGCTCCTACAATGAGCAGTTCTTC. Translating it yields CASGDSSYNEQFF.

The J gene is TRBJ2-3, the V gene TRBV7-9; the match to TRBD2 covers 12 bases. The CDR3 extends over 18 amino acids. The V segment lost 5 bases and the J segment 0 bases; nucleotides outside the gene matches: 9. Germline loops: CDR1 SEHNR, CDR2 FQNEAQ (reference sequence). CDR3 in DNA: TGTGCCAGCAGCGGGGCTAGCGGGAGGGAGTCTAGCACAGATACGCAGTATTTT. Its translation: CASSGASGRESSTDTQYF.

The genes are TRBV27 and TRBJ2-1; possible D gene TRBD2, 6 bases. Germline CDR1 reads MNHEY; CDR2 reads SMNVEV (reference sequence). The CDR3 is 14 amino acids. Trimming took off 4 bases at V and 6 bases at J, with 13 bases between the two ends. DNA of the CDR3: TGTGCCAGCAGTTCTCCAAGGGACTTCAATGAGCAGTTCTTC. It yields the protein CASSSPRDFNEQFF.

This clone is a singleton in its sample. This chain joins TRBV28 and TRBJ2-7; the match to TRBD2 covers 12 bases. The CDR3 is 15 amino acids. Trimming removed 5 bases from V and 2 bases from J; junction bases left unmatched: 4. Germline V gene lookup returns CDR1 MDHEN and CDR2 SYDVKM. The CDR3 reads CASSATSGRTYEQYF. CDR3 DNA sequence: TGTGCCAGCAGTGCAACTAGCGGGAGGACCTACGAGCAGTACTTC.

The chain combines TRBV27 with TRBJ2-1; tentatively, D is TRBD1 (5 bases). V was pared by 2 bases and J by 8 bases, with 13 bases between. The germline gives CDR1 MNHEY, CDR2 SMNVEV (reference sequence). The CDR3 totals 14 residues. DNA of the CDR3: TGTGCCAGCAGTTTACTACAGGTAGCCCATGAGCAGTTCTTC. Translation: CASSLLQVAHEQFF.

This chain links TRBV25-1 with TRBJ2-7, with no clear D. In germline, CDR1 is MGHDK, CDR2 SYGVNS. Trimming took 1 base from V and 2 from J, leaving 9 bases between them. The CDR3 length is 14 residues. The CDR3 bases are TGTGCCAGCAGTGAATCTGGGATTGCCTACGAGCAGTACTTC. Its translation: CASSESGIAYEQYF.

V gene TRBV6-4 combines with J gene TRBJ1-2; D unclear. Trimming removed 6 bases from V and 5 bases from J, with 7 bases in between. The length of the CDR3 is 11 residues. Germline loops: CDR1 MRHNA, CDR2 SNTAGT. CDR3 in DNA: TGTGCCAGCAGGGGGATTTATGGCTACACCTTC. It is translated as CASRGIYGYTF.

This chain connects TRBV4-1 to TRBJ2-1; D perhaps matches TRBD2 (6 bases). The CDR3 consists of 17 residues. Trimming took off 6 bases at V and 4 bases at J, with 22 bases between the two ends. The germline gives CDR1 MGHRA, CDR2 YSYEKL. CDR3 sequence: CASSPAGSGGGYNEQFF. Here the CDR3 DNA reads TGCGCCAGCAGTCCCGCCGGGAGCGGAGGAGGATACAATGAGCAGTTCTTC.

This clone was recorded once. The chain links TRBV29-1 to TRBJ2-7; possible D gene TRBD2, 5 bases. Trimming stripped 0 bases from V and 3 bases from J, with 9 bases between. The CDR3 spans 13 residues. The germline V gene encodes CDR1 SQVTM and CDR2 ANQGSEA. This CDR3 is CSVEDSEGYEQYF. CDR3 bases: TGCAGCGTTGAAGATTCCGAGGGCTACGAGCAGTACTTC.

The chain employs TRBV4-3 and TRBJ2-3; tentatively, D is TRBD2 (6 bases). The CDR3 has 15 residues. Trimming left V 3 bases short and J 0 bases short, with 10 bases between. CDR1 and CDR2 from the germline V gene are LGHNA and YSLEER. This CDR3 is CASSQSSASTDTQYF. For the CDR3, the DNA is TGCGCCAGCAGCCAGTCTAGCGCAAGCACAGATACGCAGTATTTT.

The chain uses TRBV4-2 and TRBJ2-7; the D gene is possibly TRBD1 (6 bases). Trimming stripped 0 bases from V and 2 bases from J, with 11 bases between. The CDR3 loop spans 15 amino acids. Looked up from germline, CDR1 is LGHNA and CDR2 is YNFKEQ. Written as DNA, the CDR3 is TGTGCCAGCAGCCAAGATAGAGGGGGAACCTACGAGCAGTACTTC. Translated, it gives CASSQDRGGTYEQYF.

The chain employs TRBV27 and TRBJ1-4; 10 bases line up with TRBD1. Germline trimming cut 5 bases from V and 2 bases from J; bases unmatched to any gene: 5. From germline, CDR1 is MNHEY and CDR2 SMNVEV (reference sequence). The CDR3 runs to 16 residues. Here the CDR3 reads CASSPGTGETNEKLFF. The CDR3 DNA reads as TGTGCCAGCAGTCCCGGGACAGGGGAGACTAATGAAAAACTGTTTTTT. Complete variable domain (other parts from reference TRBV27 and TRBJ1-4): EAQVTQNPRYLITVTGKKLTVTCSQNMNHEYMSWYRQDPGLGLRQIYYSMNVEVTDKGDVPEGYKVSRKEKRNFPLILESPSPNQTSLYFCASSPGTGETNEKLFFGSGTQLSVL.

The chain couples TRBV9 to TRBJ2-1; TRBD1 or TRBD2 may be the D gene (5 bases each). The germline V and J ends were trimmed by 0 bases and 7 bases, with 20 bases remaining between them. The CDR3 runs 17 residues. Germline-derived CDR1 and CDR2 are SGDLS and YYNGEE. DNA of the CDR3: TGTGCCAGCAGCGTAGGTGGGGGAGAAACGGCTTGGAATGAGCAGTTCTTC. It is translated as CASSVGGGETAWNEQFF.

In its sample, this clone was seen once. The chain combines TRBV7-9 with TRBJ2-3; maybe TRBD1 (6 bases). Between the trimmed V and J ends, which lost 5 bases and 3 bases, there was a span of 15 bases. The CDR3 runs 15 residues. From germline, CDR1 is SEHNR and CDR2 FQNEAQ (reference sequence). The CDR3 DNA reads as TGTGCCAGCAGCCCGCATCAGGGGAAGACAGATACGCAGTATTTT. Protein sequence: CASSPHQGKTDTQYF.

About this clone: Additional DNA sequences in this sample encode the identical CDR3. This chain connects TRBV9 to TRBJ2-3, with D hard to call. V lost 0 bases to trimming and J lost 5 bases, with 7 bases between them. Germline CDR1 and CDR2: SGDLS and YYNGEE. This CDR3 is 13 amino acids long. The CDR3 nucleotides are TGTGCCAGCAGCGTAGTTACCAAAGATACGCAGTATTTT. The encoded protein is CASSVVTKDTQYF.

The chain combines TRBV9 with TRBJ2-3; D remains ambiguous. Germline V lookup: CDR1 SGDLS, CDR2 YYNGEE. Trimming took off 4 bases at V and 4 bases at J, with 16 bases between the two ends. The CDR3 is made up of 15 amino acids. CDR3 in amino acids: CASSPQELWADTQYF. The CDR3 bases are TGTGCCAGCAGCCCTCAGGAGCTGTGGGCAGATACGCAGTATTTT.